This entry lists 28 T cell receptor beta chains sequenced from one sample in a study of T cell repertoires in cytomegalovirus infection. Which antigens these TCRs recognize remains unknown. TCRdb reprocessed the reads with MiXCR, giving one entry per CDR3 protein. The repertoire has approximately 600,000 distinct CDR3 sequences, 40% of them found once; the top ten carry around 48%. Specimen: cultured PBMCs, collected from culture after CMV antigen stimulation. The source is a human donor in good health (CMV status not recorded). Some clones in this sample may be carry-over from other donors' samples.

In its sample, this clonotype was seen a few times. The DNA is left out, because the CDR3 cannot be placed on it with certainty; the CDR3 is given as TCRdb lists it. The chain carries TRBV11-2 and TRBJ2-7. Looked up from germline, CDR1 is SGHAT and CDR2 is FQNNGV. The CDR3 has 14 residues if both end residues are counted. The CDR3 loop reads CASILGSQPYEQYF.

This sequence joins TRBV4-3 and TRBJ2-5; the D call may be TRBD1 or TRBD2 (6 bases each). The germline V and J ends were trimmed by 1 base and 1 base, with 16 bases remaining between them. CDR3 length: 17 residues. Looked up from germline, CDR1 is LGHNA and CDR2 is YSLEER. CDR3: CASSQGGAWSGQETQYF. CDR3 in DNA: TGCGCCAGCAGCCAAGGGGGGGCCTGGTCCGGCCAAGAGACCCAGTACTTC.

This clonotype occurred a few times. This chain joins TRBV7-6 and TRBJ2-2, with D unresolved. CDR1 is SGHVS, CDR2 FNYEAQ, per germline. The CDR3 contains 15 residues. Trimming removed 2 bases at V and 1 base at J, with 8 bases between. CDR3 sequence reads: CASSLTVRNTGELFF. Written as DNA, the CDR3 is TGTGCCAGCAGCTTAACGGTTCGGAACACCGGGGAGCTGTTTTTT.

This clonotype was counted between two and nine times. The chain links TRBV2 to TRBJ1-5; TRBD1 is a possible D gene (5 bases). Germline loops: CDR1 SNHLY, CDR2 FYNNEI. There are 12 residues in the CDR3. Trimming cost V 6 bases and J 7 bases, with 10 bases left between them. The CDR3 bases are TGTGCCAGCAGGCAGGGTCGGCAGCCCCAGCATTTT. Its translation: CASRQGRQPQHF.

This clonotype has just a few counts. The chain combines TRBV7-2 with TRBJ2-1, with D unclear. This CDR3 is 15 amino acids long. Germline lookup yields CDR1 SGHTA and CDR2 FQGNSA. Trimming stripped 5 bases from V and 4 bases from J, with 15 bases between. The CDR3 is CASSPRVWLYNEQFF. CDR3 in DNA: TGTGCCAGCAGCCCCCGGGTTTGGCTTTACAATGAGCAGTTCTTC.

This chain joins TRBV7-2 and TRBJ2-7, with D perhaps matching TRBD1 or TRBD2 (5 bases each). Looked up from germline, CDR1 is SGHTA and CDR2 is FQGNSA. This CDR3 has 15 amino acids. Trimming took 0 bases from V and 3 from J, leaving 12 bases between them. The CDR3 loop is CASSLALGRDYEQYF. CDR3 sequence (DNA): TGTGCCAGCAGCTTAGCGCTGGGACGAGACTACGAGCAGTACTTC.

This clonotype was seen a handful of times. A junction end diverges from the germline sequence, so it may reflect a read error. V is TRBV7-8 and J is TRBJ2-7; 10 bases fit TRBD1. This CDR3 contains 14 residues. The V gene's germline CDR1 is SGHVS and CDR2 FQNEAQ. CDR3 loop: CASSGWVTGGAEDF. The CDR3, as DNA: TGTGCCAGCAGCGGGTGGGTGACAGGGGGCGCTGAGGATTTC.

Written as DNA, the CDR3 is TGTGCCAGTAGTATAGTTTTGGACAGGGACTATGGCTACACCTTC. Translating it yields CASSIVLDRDYGYTF. The chain is built from TRBV19 and TRBJ1-2; 8 positions match TRBD1. V trimming: 1 base; J trimming: 3 bases; junction bases outside the gene matches: 4. The CDR3 sequence is 15 residues long. In germline, CDR1 is LNHDA, CDR2 SQIVND (reference sequence).

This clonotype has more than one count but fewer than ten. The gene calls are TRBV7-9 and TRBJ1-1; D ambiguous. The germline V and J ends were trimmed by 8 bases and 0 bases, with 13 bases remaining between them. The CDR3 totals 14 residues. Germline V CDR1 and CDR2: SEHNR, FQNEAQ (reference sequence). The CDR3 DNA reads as TGTGCCAGCGGGAGTTATGGTATGAACACTGAAGCTTTCTTT. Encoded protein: CASGSYGMNTEAFF.

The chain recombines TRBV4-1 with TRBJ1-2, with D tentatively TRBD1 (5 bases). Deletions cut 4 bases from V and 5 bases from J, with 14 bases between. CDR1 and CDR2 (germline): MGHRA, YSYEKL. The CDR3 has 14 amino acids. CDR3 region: CASSPRGPLYGYTF. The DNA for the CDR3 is TGCGCCAGCAGCCCTAGGGGCCCACTGTATGGCTACACCTTC.

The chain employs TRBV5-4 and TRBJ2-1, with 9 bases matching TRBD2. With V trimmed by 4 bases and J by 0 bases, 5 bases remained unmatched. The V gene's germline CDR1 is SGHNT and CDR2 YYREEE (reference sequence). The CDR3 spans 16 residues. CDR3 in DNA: TGTGCCAGCAGCCCGGGACTAGCAGGCTCCTACAATGAGCAGTTCTTC. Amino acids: CASSPGLAGSYNEQFF.

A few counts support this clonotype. Written as DNA, the CDR3 is TGTGCCAGCAGCCAGGGTATAAAACTGTTTTTT. Protein: CASSQGIKLFF. V and J are TRBV12-3 or TRBV12-4 and TRBJ1-4, with TRBD1 as a possible D gene (5 bases). This CDR3 is 11 amino acids long. Trimming pared 6 bases from V and 10 bases from J, leaving 9 bases between.

CDR3 DNA sequence: TGTGCCAGCAGCTCCAATCGATACACCATATATTTT. Protein sequence: CASSSNRYTIYF. J is TRBJ1-3 and V is TRBV7-2, with D unresolved. The CDR3 spans 12 residues. CDR1 and CDR2 (germline): SGHTA, FQGNSA. With 4 bases removed from V and 8 bases from J, the gap between germline ends came to 9 bases.

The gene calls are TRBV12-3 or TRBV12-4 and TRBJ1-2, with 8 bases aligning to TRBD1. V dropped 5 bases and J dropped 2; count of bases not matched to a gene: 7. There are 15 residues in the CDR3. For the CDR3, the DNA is TGTGCCAGCAGTAACGACAGGGGACAGAACTATGGCTACACCTTC. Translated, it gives CASSNDRGQNYGYTF.

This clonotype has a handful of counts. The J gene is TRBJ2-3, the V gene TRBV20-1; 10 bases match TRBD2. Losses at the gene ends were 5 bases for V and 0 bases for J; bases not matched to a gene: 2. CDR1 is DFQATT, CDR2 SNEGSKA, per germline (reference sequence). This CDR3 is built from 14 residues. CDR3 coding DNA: TGCAGTGCTCAGACTAGCGGGAGCACAGATACGCAGTATTTT. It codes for CSAQTSGSTDTQYF.

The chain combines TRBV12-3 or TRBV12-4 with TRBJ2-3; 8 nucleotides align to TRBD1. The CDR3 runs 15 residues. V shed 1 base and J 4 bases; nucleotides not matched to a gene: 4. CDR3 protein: CASSLEVGQADTQYF. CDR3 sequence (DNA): TGTGCCAGCAGTTTAGAGGTGGGACAGGCAGATACGCAGTATTTT.

CDR3 loop: CASSLDTLAGELEQFF. Written as DNA, the CDR3 is TGTGCCAGCAGCTTAGATACGTTGGCGGGAGAACTTGAGCAGTTCTTC. This rearrangement joins TRBV11-2 to TRBJ2-1, with 7 bases lining up with TRBD2. Germline CDR1 and CDR2: SGHAT and FQNNGV. The CDR3 is 16 amino acids. After removal of 0 bases from V and 9 bases from J, the junction contained 11 bases not matched to a gene. Drawing the rest from reference TRBV11-2 and TRBJ2-1, the complete variable domain is EAGVAQSPRYKIIEKRQSVAFWCNPISGHATLYWYQQILGQGPKLLIQFQNNGVVDDSQLPKDRFSAERLKGVDSTLKIQPAKLEDSAVYLCASSLDTLAGELEQFFGPGTRLTVL.

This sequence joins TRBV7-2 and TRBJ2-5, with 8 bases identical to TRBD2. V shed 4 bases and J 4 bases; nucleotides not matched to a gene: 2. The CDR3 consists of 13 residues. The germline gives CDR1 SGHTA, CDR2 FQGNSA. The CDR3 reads CASSSSGRETQYF. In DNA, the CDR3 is TGTGCCAGCAGCTCAAGCGGGAGAGAGACCCAGTACTTC.

The DNA for the CDR3 is TGTGCCAGCAGCCCTCTGGTTCTCTACAATGAGCAGTTCTTC. It codes for CASSPLVLYNEQFF. The chain employs TRBV7-2 and TRBJ2-1, with unresolved D. The CDR3 runs to 14 residues. V lost 5 bases and J 3 bases, leaving 11 bases between the germline ends. Germline CDR1 reads SGHTA; CDR2 reads FQGNSA.

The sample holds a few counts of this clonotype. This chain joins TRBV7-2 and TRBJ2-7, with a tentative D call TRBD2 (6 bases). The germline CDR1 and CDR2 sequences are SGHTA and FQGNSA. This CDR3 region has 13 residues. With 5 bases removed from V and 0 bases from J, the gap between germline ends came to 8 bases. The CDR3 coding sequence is TGTGCCAGCAGCCCGGACTACTCCTACGAGCAGTACTTC. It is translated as CASSPDYSYEQYF.

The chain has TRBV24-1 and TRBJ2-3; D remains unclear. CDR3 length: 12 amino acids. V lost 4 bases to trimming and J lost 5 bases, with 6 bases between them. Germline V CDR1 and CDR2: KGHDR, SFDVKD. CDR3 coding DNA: TGTGCCACCAGTGACCCAGGAGATACGCAGTATTTT. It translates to CATSDPGDTQYF.

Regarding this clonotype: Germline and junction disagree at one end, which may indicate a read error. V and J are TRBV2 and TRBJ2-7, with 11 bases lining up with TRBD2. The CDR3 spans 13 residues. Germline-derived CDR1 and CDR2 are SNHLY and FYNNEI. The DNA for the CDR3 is TGTCCCAGCATGACTAGCGGGGTCTACGAGCAGTACTTC. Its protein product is CPSMTSGVYEQYF. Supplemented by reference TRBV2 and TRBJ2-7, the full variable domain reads EPEVTQTPSHQVTQMGQEVILRCVPISNHLYFYWYRQILGQKVEFLVSFYNNEISEKSEIFDDQFSVERPDGSNFTLKIRSTKLEDSAMYFCPSMTSGVYEQYFGPGTRLTVT.

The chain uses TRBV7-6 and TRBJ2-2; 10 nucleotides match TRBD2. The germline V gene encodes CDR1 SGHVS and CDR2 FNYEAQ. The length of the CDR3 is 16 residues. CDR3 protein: CATPTSGVTNTGELFF. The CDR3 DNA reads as TGTGCTACCCCCACTAGCGGGGTGACGAACACCGGGGAGCTGTTTTTT.

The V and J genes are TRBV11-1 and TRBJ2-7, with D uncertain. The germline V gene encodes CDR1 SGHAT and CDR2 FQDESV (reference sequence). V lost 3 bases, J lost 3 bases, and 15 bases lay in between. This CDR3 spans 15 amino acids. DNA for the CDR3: TGTGCCAGCAGCTTCGCCCGGGCGGTAAACTACGAGCAGTACTTC. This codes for CASSFARAVNYEQYF.

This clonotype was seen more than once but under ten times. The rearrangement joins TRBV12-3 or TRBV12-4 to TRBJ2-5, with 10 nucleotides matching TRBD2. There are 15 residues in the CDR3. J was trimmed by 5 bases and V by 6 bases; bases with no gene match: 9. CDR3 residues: CASSRRASGSETQYF. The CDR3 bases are TGTGCCAGCAGCCGAAGGGCTAGCGGGAGTGAGACCCAGTACTTC.

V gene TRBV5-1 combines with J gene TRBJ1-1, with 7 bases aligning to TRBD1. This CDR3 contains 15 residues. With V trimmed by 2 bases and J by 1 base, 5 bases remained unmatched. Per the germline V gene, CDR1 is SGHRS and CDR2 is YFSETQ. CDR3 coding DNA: TGCGCCAGCAGCTTCCCAGGGGGTTGGAACACTGAAGCTTTCTTT. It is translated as CASSFPGGWNTEAFF.

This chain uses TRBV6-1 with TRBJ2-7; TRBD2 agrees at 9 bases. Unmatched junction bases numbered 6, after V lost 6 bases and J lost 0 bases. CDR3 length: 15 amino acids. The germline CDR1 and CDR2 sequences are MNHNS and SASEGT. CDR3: CASSRGLASSYEQYF. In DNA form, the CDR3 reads TGTGCCAGCAGCCGGGGACTAGCATCCTCCTACGAGCAGTACTTC.

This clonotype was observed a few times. CDR3 amino acids: CASSPIAVSPTDTQYF. The CDR3, as DNA: TGTGCCAGCAGTCCCATAGCGGTGAGCCCCACAGATACGCAGTATTTT. The chain has TRBV6-5 and TRBJ2-3, with D perhaps TRBD2 (6 bases). Germline V lookup: CDR1 MNHEY, CDR2 SVGAGI. The V gene lost 5 bases and the J gene lost 2 bases, with 17 bases spanning the gap. This CDR3 has 16 amino acids.